Below are 26 T cell receptor beta chains sequenced from a single sample in a study of blood T cells in healthy people across ages. A second PCR of roughly 7 to 11 cycles used a sample-barcoded 5' primer and a J-beta primer mix. Via MiXCR, TCRdb re-called the 5' RACE reads, giving one row per CDR3 protein. The profile shows about 760,000 distinct CDR3 sequences, roughly 56% of them singletons. Source material: blood. All receptors derive from a man aged 40-55 years in good health.

The table lists this clonotype with many counts. The genes are TRBV6-2 or TRBV6-3 and TRBJ2-7, with a tentative D call TRBD1 (6 bases). CDR3 length: 14 amino acids. The V end lost 5 bases, the J end lost 2 bases, and 13 bases lay between the germline ends. Per germline, CDR1 MNHEY and CDR2 SVGEGT. CDR3 residues: CASSIGTLAYEQYF. For the CDR3, the DNA is TGTGCCAGCAGTATCGGGACACTGGCCTACGAGCAGTACTTC.

The chain carries TRBV29-1 and TRBJ2-1; D possibly corresponds to TRBD2 (6 bases). The closer fit of TRBJ2-7 to the DNA end suggests the J call may be wrong. Germline V gene data show CDR1 as SQVTM and CDR2 as ANQGSEA. This CDR3 region has 14 residues. The DNA for the CDR3 is TGCAGCGTTGACCCAGCGGGCTCCTACAATGAGCAGTACTTC. Amino acids: CSVDPAGSYNEQYF.

The chain joins TRBV10-3 to TRBJ2-6, with D tentatively TRBD2 (5 bases). V was clipped by 2 bases and J by 4 bases, with 27 bases between them. CDR3 length equals 21 residues. In germline, CDR1 is ENHRY, CDR2 SYGVKD. The CDR3 DNA is TGTGCCATCAGTGAGGCTTTCGGGAAGAAGCCCCACTCTTTCGGGGCCAACGTCCTGACTTTC. It codes for CAISEAFGKKPHSFGANVLTF.

The J gene is TRBJ2-7, the V gene TRBV7-6; 7 positions agree with TRBD2. Per germline, CDR1 SGHVS and CDR2 FNYEAQ. CDR3 length equals 14 residues. J gave up 10 bases and V 0 bases, and 9 bases lay outside the gene matches. CDR3 sequence (DNA): TGTGCCAGCAGCTTAGCCTCTGGCGGGAGTGACCAGTACTTC. Residues: CASSLASGGSDQYF.

This clonotype showed up just a few times. The V and J genes are TRBV5-1 and TRBJ2-5; D is unclear. The closer fit of TRBJ2-7 to the DNA end suggests the J call may be wrong. CDR3 size: 14 residues. CDR1 SGHRS and CDR2 YFSETQ come from the germline V gene. CDR3 coding DNA: TGCGCCAGCAGCTTGGCCGTCGCTACCTACGAGCAGTACTTC. Translation gives CASSLAVATYEQYF.

The gene calls are TRBV20-1 and TRBJ1-1, with D perhaps TRBD1 (6 bases). The CDR3 loop spans 19 amino acids. Germline V CDR1 and CDR2: DFQATT, SNEGSKA (reference sequence). V dropped 0 bases and J dropped 0 bases, with 23 bases sitting between them. CDR3 in DNA: TGCAGTGCTAGAGATCAAGGATCCTCGGGACACCACATGAACACTGAAGCTTTCTTT. This gives the protein CSARDQGSSGHHMNTEAFF.

In its sample, this clonotype was seen a few times. The chain uses TRBV12-3 or TRBV12-4 and TRBJ2-1, with D possibly TRBD1 on 6 matching bases. V lost 6 bases and J lost 7, with 19 bases in between. CDR3 length: 15 amino acids. CDR3 region: CASSPSGTTGNEQFF. The CDR3 nucleotides are TGTGCCAGCAGCCCCAGTGGGACAACTGGAAATGAGCAGTTCTTC.

This clonotype was seen repeatedly, ten times or more. The V and J genes are TRBV7-2 and TRBJ2-1; D gene unclear. Germline V gene sequence: CDR1 SGHTA, CDR2 FQGNSA. The CDR3 consists of 13 residues. V shed 2 bases and J shed 8 bases, with 10 bases lying between them. The CDR3 loop is CASSLRIGYEQFF. CDR3 nucleotides: TGTGCCAGCAGCTTACGGATAGGTTATGAGCAGTTCTTC.

The chain links TRBV27 to TRBJ2-7, with 7 positions matching TRBD1. The CDR3 has 15 residues. Germline V gene data show CDR1 as MNHEY and CDR2 as SMNVEV (reference sequence). J was trimmed by 3 bases and V by 3 bases; bases with no gene match: 8. CDR3 nucleotide sequence: TGTGCCAGCAGTTTGTCCCGACAGGGAAACTACGAGCAGTACTTC. It translates to CASSLSRQGNYEQYF.

This chain links TRBV10-3 with TRBJ2-1, with 13 bases fitting TRBD2. CDR1 ENHRY and CDR2 SYGVKD come from the germline V gene. The CDR3 consists of 17 residues. Unmatched junction bases numbered 15, after V lost 3 bases and J lost 13 bases. CDR3 in DNA: TGTGCCATCAGTGACGAAGCTCCGACTAGCGGGGGGCTTTCCCAGTTCTTC. Its translation: CAISDEAPTSGGLSQFF.

As regards this clonotype: Just one base apart from a much larger clone, this may be a read error. The chain uses TRBV14 and TRBJ2-5, with TRBD2 matching over 8 bases. The CDR3 is 18 amino acids. Germline CDR1 is SGHDN and CDR2 is FVKESK. For the CDR3, the DNA is TGTACCAGCAGCCCTGTTGGAGCGGGAGTCTTGTACCAAGAGACCCAGTACTTC. Its translation: CTSSPVGAGVLYQETQYF.

There are a few counts of this clonotype. The genes are TRBV7-8 and TRBJ2-7; possibly TRBD1 for D (6 bases). Germline V gene lookup returns CDR1 SGHVS and CDR2 FQNEAQ. This CDR3 region has 14 residues. The V and J ends lost 3 bases and 5 bases respectively, with 14 bases between them. The CDR3 nucleotides read TGTGCCAGCAGCTTGGTTAGGAACAGGGACGAGCAGTACTTC. Its translation: CASSLVRNRDEQYF. Combining the CDR3 with reference TRBV7-8 and TRBJ2-7 gives the whole variable domain GAGVSQSPRYKVAKRGQDVALRCDPISGHVSLFWYQQALGQGPEFLTYFQNEAQLDKSGLPSDRFFAERPEGSVSTLKIQRTQQEDSAVYLCASSLVRNRDEQYFGPGTRLTVT.

In this sample, this clonotype turned up many times. J is TRBJ2-7 and V is TRBV7-2, with D unclear. Germline V gives CDR1 SGHTA, CDR2 FQGNSA. The length of the CDR3 is 12 residues. The V and J ends lost 5 bases and 2 bases respectively, with 7 bases between them. CDR3 loop: CASSPRAYEQYF. CDR3 coding DNA: TGTGCCAGCAGCCCCCGGGCCTACGAGCAGTACTTC.

The genes are TRBV6-2 or TRBV6-3 and TRBJ1-5; D is unclear. Germline V CDR1 and CDR2: MNHEY, SVGEGT. Trimming cost V 2 bases and J 6 bases, with 11 bases left between them. The CDR3 sequence is 14 residues long. The CDR3 loop is CASSYREWGQPQHF. The CDR3, as DNA: TGTGCCAGCAGTTACAGGGAGTGGGGTCAGCCCCAGCATTTT.

The chain recombines TRBV29-1 with TRBJ1-1; maybe TRBD1 (5 bases). Trimming took off 6 bases at V and 5 bases at J, with 10 bases between the two ends. Germline assignment: CDR1 SQVTM and CDR2 ANQGSEA. The CDR3 is 11 amino acids. For the CDR3, the DNA is TGCAGCGTCTTGGGGGGGACTGAAGCTTTCTTT. Translated, it gives CSVLGGTEAFF.

CDR3 bases: TGTGCCAGCCGCTCAGGGAGGGATTTACAAGAGACCCAGTACTTC. It yields the protein CASRSGRDLQETQYF. The chain is built from TRBV7-3 and TRBJ2-5; 7 nucleotides match TRBD2. CDR3 length: 15 amino acids. V lost 8 bases to trimming and J lost 2 bases; unmatched junction nucleotides: 11. Germline CDR1 is SGHTA and CDR2 is FQGTGA. Drawing the rest from reference TRBV7-3 and TRBJ2-5, the complete variable domain is GAGVSQTPSNKVTEKGKYVELRCDPISGHTALYWYRQSLGQGPEFLIYFQGTGAADDSGLPNDRFFAVRPEGSVSTLKIQRTERGDSAVYLCASRSGRDLQETQYFGPGTRLLVL.

This clonotype was counted between two and nine times. V is TRBV11-2 and J is TRBJ2-5; D not certain. This CDR3 region has 14 residues. With 4 bases removed from V and 2 bases from J, the gap between germline ends came to 11 bases. The germline V gene has CDR1 SGHAT and CDR2 FQNNGV. The CDR3 reads CASSSRLGQETQYF. In DNA form, the CDR3 reads TGTGCCAGCAGCTCCCGTTTGGGTCAAGAGACCCAGTACTTC.

This CDR3 is CASSLGTGGYNEQYF. The CDR3 DNA follows: TGTGCCAGCAGCTTAGGGACCGGGGGGTACAATGAGCAGTACTTC. The chain uses TRBV7-6 and TRBJ2-1, with TRBD2 matching 7 bases. The J call may not be correct, given that the DNA end is closer to TRBJ2-7. This CDR3 region has 15 residues. Looked up from germline, CDR1 is SGHVS and CDR2 is FNYEAQ.

The chain has TRBV7-2 and TRBJ2-7; the D is unclear. Per the germline V gene, CDR1 is SGHTA and CDR2 is FQGNSA. The CDR3 is made up of 12 amino acids. The V end lost 4 bases, the J end lost 6 bases, and 10 bases lay between the germline ends. For the CDR3, the DNA is TGTGCCAGCAGCTATTCGCTAATCGAGCAGTACTTC. Encoded protein: CASSYSLIEQYF.

This clonotype was seen a handful of times. This chain links TRBV20-1 with TRBJ2-5; 9 positions agree with TRBD2. The CDR3 is 17 amino acids. The V segment lost 3 bases and the J segment 0 bases; nucleotides outside the gene matches: 11. From germline, CDR1 is DFQATT and CDR2 SNEGSKA (reference sequence). The CDR3 region is CSARGAGGLHNQETQYF. The CDR3 bases are TGCAGTGCTAGGGGGGCGGGGGGGCTCCACAACCAAGAGACCCAGTACTTC.

This chain joins TRBV27 and TRBJ1-2; tentative D call: TRBD1 (6 bases). Germline-derived CDR1 and CDR2 are MNHEY and SMNVEV (reference sequence). The CDR3 sequence is 13 residues long. V lost 5 bases, J lost 9 bases, and 16 bases lay in between. CDR3 residues: CASSEIQGASYTF. The CDR3 nucleotides are TGTGCCAGCAGTGAAATACAGGGAGCGAGCTACACCTTC.

The rearrangement uses TRBV20-1 and TRBJ2-3, with 9 nucleotides matching TRBD2. The junction had 7 bases not matched to a gene; V was cut back by 2 bases and J by 4 bases. This CDR3 is built from 15 residues. Germline values: CDR1 DFQATT, CDR2 SNEGSKA (reference sequence). The CDR3 DNA sequence: TGCAGTGCTAGACCTCCGGGACTAGCTCCAGATACGCAGTATTTT. As protein: CSARPPGLAPDTQYF.

This clonotype was seen repeatedly, ten times or more. This sequence joins TRBV14 and TRBJ2-7, with TRBD2 as a possible D gene (6 bases). Trimming took 4 bases from V and 5 from J, leaving 18 bases between them. There are 15 residues in the CDR3. The germline gives CDR1 SGHDN, CDR2 FVKESK. The CDR3 DNA sequence: TGTGCCAGCAGCCTCACTGGAGGGGTGTTCGACGAGCAGTACTTC. It encodes CASSLTGGVFDEQYF.

This clonotype was seen only a few times. This chain connects TRBV12-3 or TRBV12-4 to TRBJ2-7; 8 nucleotides match TRBD2. The junction had 5 bases not matched to a gene; V was cut back by 5 bases and J by 2 bases. This CDR3 contains 14 residues. CDR3 coding DNA: TGTGCCAGCAGTCCCCCGGGACTAGCCTACGAGCAGTACTTC. Translation gives CASSPPGLAYEQYF.

This clonotype was counted between two and nine times. The chain recombines TRBV27 with TRBJ2-5; 7 bases are a match to TRBD1. TRBJ2-7 explains the end of the DNA better; the J call may be wrong. CDR3 length equals 14 residues. CDR1 and CDR2 (germline): MNHEY, SMNVEV (reference sequence). The CDR3 here is CASSLNRGSYEQYF. The CDR3 DNA follows: TGTGCCAGCAGCCTGAACAGGGGCAGTTACGAGCAGTACTTC.

This clonotype was seen repeatedly, ten times or more. The chain combines TRBV6-4 with TRBJ2-3, with 8 bases aligning to TRBD2. Germline V gene lookup returns CDR1 MRHNA and CDR2 SNTAGT. J lost 2 bases, V lost 5 bases, and 6 bases had no gene match. The CDR3 extends over 15 amino acids. As DNA, the CDR3 is TGTGCCAGCAGTCTCCGTAGCGGGACCACAGATACGCAGTATTTT. Amino acids: CASSLRSGTTDTQYF.